The 8 T cell receptor beta chains below come from one sample, sequenced in a study of T cells in localized non-small cell lung cancer. Measured with immunoSEQ multiplex PCR; TCRdb has only the in-frame clones, and not every one. The profile covers tens of thousands of clones, with 84% appearing a single time and approximately 13% taken by the ten largest. The sample consisted of peripheral blood, taken before any cancer treatment. The receptors were gathered from a female donor at least 60 years old with stage I lung adenocarcinoma.

This chain connects TRBV6-1 to TRBJ1-4; unclear D gene. The CDR3 loop spans 14 amino acids. The germline V gene encodes CDR1 MNHNS and CDR2 SASEGT. V was trimmed by 0 bases and J by 8 bases, leaving 10 bases between them. The CDR3 protein is CASSEASRGEKLFF. The DNA for the CDR3 is TGTGCCAGCAGTGAAGCCTCCAGAGGGGAAAAACTGTTTTTT.

This clone has more than one count but fewer than ten. The rearrangement joins TRBV15 to TRBJ1-3; D gene ambiguous. The CDR3 is 16 residues long. Per germline, CDR1 LNHNV and CDR2 YYDKDF (reference sequence). Trimming removed 0 bases at V and 2 bases at J, with 11 bases between. The CDR3 loop reads CATSRDQGSPGNTIYF. CDR3 in DNA: TGTGCCACCAGCAGAGATCAAGGGTCCCCTGGAAACACCATATATTTT.

This chain joins TRBV2 and TRBJ2-7; D might be TRBD1 (6 bases). CDR3 length equals 14 residues. The V end was cut by 5 bases, the J end by 0 bases, with 11 bases between. Germline V gene sequence: CDR1 SNHLY, CDR2 FYNNEI. The CDR3: CASSKDSSSYEQYF. The CDR3 DNA sequence: TGTGCCAGCAGTAAGGACAGCAGCTCCTACGAGCAGTACTTC.

This chain links TRBV6-1 with TRBJ2-5; 12 nucleotides align to TRBD2. The CDR3 contains 14 residues. Germline V gene sequence: CDR1 MNHNS, CDR2 SASEGT. The V segment lost 7 bases and the J segment 5 bases; nucleotides outside the gene matches: 5. CDR3 region: CASTATSGSETQYF. For the CDR3, the DNA is TGTGCCAGCACAGCGACTAGCGGGAGTGAGACCCAGTACTTC.

The chain is built from TRBV7-3 and TRBJ2-3; perhaps TRBD2 as D (5 bases). This CDR3 is 16 amino acids long. The germline V gene encodes CDR1 SGHTA and CDR2 FQGTGA. The germline V and J ends were trimmed by 5 bases and 5 bases, with 20 bases remaining between them. The CDR3 sequence: CASSEAVRGVKDTQYF. The CDR3 DNA reads TGTGCCAGCAGCGAGGCGGTCCGGGGAGTCAAAGATACGCAGTATTTT.

The V gene is TRBV9, the J gene TRBJ2-1; 15 bases are shared with TRBD2. Trimming removed 6 bases from V and 6 bases from J; junction bases left unmatched: 16. The V gene's germline CDR1 is SGDLS and CDR2 YYNGEE. The CDR3 extends over 19 amino acids. In nucleotides, the CDR3 is TGTGCCAGCACCCTGGGAACAGATGGGGGACTAGCGGGAGGCAATGAGCAGTTCTTC. Translation: CASTLGTDGGLAGGNEQFF.

The chain employs TRBV19 and TRBJ1-1; D is undetermined. V was shortened by 0 bases and J by 5 bases, with 4 bases between the two germline ends. The CDR3 sequence is 12 residues long. Per the germline V gene, CDR1 is LNHDA and CDR2 is SQIVND (reference sequence). The CDR3 spells CASSIDWTEAFF. In DNA, the CDR3 is TGTGCCAGTAGTATAGATTGGACTGAAGCTTTCTTT.

This clone was detected only a few times. This chain connects TRBV7-6 to TRBJ2-1; no reliable D call. Germline values: CDR1 SGHVS, CDR2 FNYEAQ. V gave up 0 bases and J gave up 6 bases, with 9 bases separating them. The CDR3 length is 14 residues. DNA for the CDR3: TGTGCCAGCAGCTTAGCGATGGGTCCCAATGAGCAGTTCTTC. It yields the protein CASSLAMGPNEQFF.